This T cell receptor (beta chain) was sequenced during a study of blood T cell repertoires in COVID-19. Study-level information: Collection of acute and convalescent COVID-19 samples took place in the United States, Italy and Spain. The analysed material was cDNA or gDNA that came from T cells, B-cell-depleted T cells, or PBMCs.

The method was immunoSEQ multiplex PCR; TCRdb's version includes in-frame clones alone and lacks a portion of them. The sample has fewer than 300,000 clones, approximately 90% seen once. Germline V gene lookup returns CDR1 LNHDA and CDR2 SQIVND (reference sequence). The trim removed 7 bases at V and 6 bases at J, leaving 13 bases unmatched. The CDR3 runs 17 residues. This clone showed up just once. The specimen was PBMCs or T cells enriched from blood (not recorded which). The sequence was obtained from a woman aged 25 to 39 who had recovered from COVID-19. The chain uses TRBV19 and TRBJ2-1; 12 nucleotides agree with TRBD2. The CDR3: CASTITSGRMGGNEQFF. CDR3 sequence (DNA): TGTGCCAGTACAATCACTAGCGGGAGGATGGGTGGCAATGAGCAGTTCTTC.